Shown below are 10 T cell receptor beta chains from a single sample sequenced in a study of blood T cells in healthy people across ages (dated by TCRdb to the mid-2010s). Library construction relied on 5' RACE. Reads for this sample came from an Illumina HiSeq 2500. A second PCR of about 6 to 11 cycles was performed with a sample-barcoded 5' primer and a J-beta primer mix. TCRdb trimmed public reads at Q25 via fastp, called clones via MiXCR and kept in-frame beta chains. Each entry merges the rows of one CDR3 protein and shows their most common DNA and genes. In this sample the table shows about 1 million distinct CDR3 sequences, more than 40% of which occur a single time. 15% to 20% of the sample belongs to the ten largest clones. The sample taken for sequencing was blood. The source is a woman between 55 and 75 years old in good health.

V and J are TRBV12-3 or TRBV12-4 and TRBJ2-3, with D unclear. V gave up 7 bases and J gave up 13 bases, with 24 bases separating them. The CDR3 runs to 14 residues. CDR3 residues: CASTLVESTDVEYF. CDR3 DNA sequence: TGTGCCAGCACCCTTGTGGAGAGCACAGATGTGGAGTATTTT.

V is TRBV15 and J is TRBJ2-3; D possibly corresponds to TRBD2 (5 bases). The length of the CDR3 is 17 residues. Germline V CDR1 and CDR2: LNHNV, YYDKDF (reference sequence). With 2 bases removed from V and 0 bases from J, the gap between germline ends came to 15 bases. The CDR3 bases are TGTGCCACCAGCAGATCGATACTAGTAGATAGCACAGATACGCAGTATTTT. Translated: CATSRSILVDSTDTQYF. Using reference TRBV15 and TRBJ2-3 for the parts outside the CDR3, the full variable domain is DAMVIQNPRYQVTQFGKPVTLSCSQTLNHNVMYWYQQKSSQAPKLLFHYYDKDFNNEADTPDNFQSRRPNTSFCFLDIRSPGLGDTAMYLCATSRSILVDSTDTQYFGPGTRLTVL.

This clonotype was detected only a few times. The CDR3 DNA is TGCAGCGCCCTTGGACTAGCGGGGAGCTCCTACAATGAGCAGTTCTTC. Its protein is CSALGLAGSSYNEQFF. J is TRBJ2-1 and V is TRBV29-1; 12 bases match TRBD2. Germline V CDR1 and CDR2: SQVTM, ANQGSEA. The CDR3 has 16 amino acids. V shed 7 bases and J 0 bases; nucleotides not matched to a gene: 7.

V and J are TRBV6-2 or TRBV6-3 and TRBJ2-7, with D perhaps assigned TRBD1 or TRBD2 (5 bases each). The CDR3 has 12 amino acids. The V gene's germline CDR1 is MNHEY and CDR2 SVGEGT. The V and J ends lost 2 bases and 7 bases respectively, with 9 bases between them. This CDR3 is CASSYLWGEQYF. In DNA, the CDR3 is TGTGCCAGCAGTTACCTTTGGGGGGAGCAGTACTTC.

The chain has TRBV10-3 and TRBJ1-2; D remains unclear. The CDR3 spans 14 residues. With 10 bases removed from V and 6 bases from J, the gap between germline ends came to 21 bases. From germline, CDR1 is ENHRY and CDR2 SYGVKD. The CDR3 DNA is TGTGCCACCCCTAAAAGTCGGACTGAAGATGGCTACACCTTC. This sequence encodes CATPKSRTEDGYTF.

The chain has TRBV5-1 and TRBJ2-7; TRBD2 matches at 8 bases. V trimming: 2 bases; J trimming: 4 bases; junction bases outside the gene matches: 5. The CDR3 contains 14 residues. CDR1 SGHRS and CDR2 YFSETQ come from the germline V gene. The CDR3 DNA is TGCGCCAGCAGCTTCGGAGCGGGAGCGTACGAGCAGTACTTC. It codes for CASSFGAGAYEQYF.

CDR3 amino acids: CSAKLPGLQNTEAFF. In DNA form, the CDR3 reads TGCAGTGCTAAATTACCGGGACTTCAGAACACTGAAGCTTTCTTT. The chain carries TRBV20-1 and TRBJ1-1, with D maybe TRBD1 (5 bases). CDR3 length: 15 amino acids. V lost 4 bases and J lost 1, with 16 bases in between. CDR1 is DFQATT and CDR2 is SNEGSKA in the germline V gene (reference sequence).

This clonotype showed up many times. The chain combines TRBV15 with TRBJ2-1; 13 nucleotides agree with TRBD2. There are 16 residues in the CDR3. Germline CDR1 reads LNHNV; CDR2 reads YYDKDF (reference sequence). J gave up 10 bases and V 0 bases, and 6 bases lay outside the gene matches. The CDR3 region is CATSRDSPGLAGEQFF. Here the CDR3 DNA reads TGTGCCACCAGCAGAGATTCCCCGGGACTAGCGGGAGAGCAGTTCTTC. Filled out from reference TRBV15 and TRBJ2-1, the complete variable domain reads DAMVIQNPRYQVTQFGKPVTLSCSQTLNHNVMYWYQQKSSQAPKLLFHYYDKDFNNEADTPDNFQSRRPNTSFCFLDIRSPGLGDTAMYLCATSRDSPGLAGEQFFGPGTRLTVL.

This clonotype was counted a few times. The J gene is TRBJ2-4, the V gene TRBV7-2; D is unresolved. This CDR3 comprises 14 residues. CDR1 is SGHTA and CDR2 is FQGNSA in the germline V gene. The germline V and J ends were trimmed by 5 bases and 0 bases, with 8 bases remaining between them. The CDR3 DNA is TGTGCCAGCAGCGCAAAGTTAGCCAAAAACATTCAGTACTTC. The encoded protein is CASSAKLAKNIQYF.

This chain links TRBV28 with TRBJ2-7, with D possibly being TRBD1 (6 bases). The CDR3 has 13 amino acids. Trimming cost V 7 bases and J 1 base, with 11 bases left between them. From germline, CDR1 is MDHEN and CDR2 SYDVKM. CDR3 in amino acids: CASKKTGSYEQYF. The CDR3 nucleotides read TGTGCCAGCAAGAAGACAGGTTCCTACGAGCAGTACTTC.